This TCR beta chain was captured by sequencing in a study of technical replicates of blood from a few donors. TCRdb keeps only in-frame clones here, not all; method: immunoSEQ multiplex PCR. The sample has around 80,000 clones; roughly 93% are singletons. This CDR3 is built from 13 residues. Germline V gene data show CDR1 as SGHTA and CDR2 as FQGNSA. The V end was cut by 5 bases, the J end by 2 bases, with 8 bases between. The chain links TRBV7-2 to TRBJ2-3, with unresolved D. The material sequenced was T cells isolated from PBMCs. The TCR comes from a human donor in good health. CDR3 DNA sequence: TGTGCCAGCAGCCGGTACGACACAGATACGCAGTATTTT. Residues: CASSRYDTDTQYF.